A selection of T cell receptor beta chains follows, all from one sample in a study of beta chain features in type 1 diabetes. Measured with immunoSEQ multiplex PCR; TCRdb has only the in-frame clones, and not every one. The table lists 500,000 to 700,000 clones, 15% of them singletons, with 0.093% in the top ten. Sequencing was done on a sample of naive CD4+ T cells from blood. These receptors originate from a man aged 18 to 30 in good health. The CDR3 runs from the conserved cysteine through the conserved F or W. The order of the fields is clone size, D gene, J gene, V gene, CDR3 DNA, CDR3 protein. A D gene is named only where the DNA matches it firmly. Not all rows give a size; the values are once, few, many and, for expanded clones, a class.

clone_size: NA; d_call: TRBD1; j_call: TRBJ2-5; v_call: TRBV5-6; cdr3_nt: TGTGCCAGCAGCATTACAGGGGGCGCAGAGACCCAGTACTTC; cdr3_aa: CASSITGGAETQYF
clone_size: NA; d_call: TRBD2; j_call: TRBJ2-2; v_call: TRBV5-6; cdr3_nt: TGTGCCAGCAACCCCAGGGGGCTAGCGGGAGTCACCGGGGAGCTGTTTTTT; cdr3_aa: CASNPRGLAGVTGELFF
clone_size: NA; d_call: NA; j_call: TRBJ2-1; v_call: TRBV4-3; cdr3_nt: TGCGCCAGCAGCCTCGCCCCCGGGGACACGTATAATGAGCAGTTCTTC; cdr3_aa: CASSLAPGDTYNEQFF
clone_size: NA; d_call: TRBD1; j_call: TRBJ1-1; v_call: TRBV29-1; cdr3_nt: TGCAGCGCCCGGACAGGGCAGAACACTGAAGCTTTCTTT; cdr3_aa: CSARTGQNTEAFF
clone_size: few; d_call: TRBD1; j_call: TRBJ2-1; v_call: TRBV27; cdr3_nt: TGTGCCAGCAGTGGGACAGCGTACAATGAGCAGTTCTTC; cdr3_aa: CASSGTAYNEQFF
clone_size: NA; d_call: NA; j_call: TRBJ2-1; v_call: TRBV11-2; cdr3_nt: TGTGCCAGCAGATTCTTAAGAGGGCCTCTCTACAATGAGCAGTTCTTC; cdr3_aa: CASRFLRGPLYNEQFF
clone_size: few; d_call: NA; j_call: TRBJ2-1; v_call: TRBV25-1; cdr3_nt: TGTGCCAGCAGTAAGCCTAGACTGGATGAGCAGTTCTTC; cdr3_aa: CASSKPRLDEQFF
clone_size: few; d_call: NA; j_call: TRBJ1-2; v_call: TRBV25-1; cdr3_nt: TGTGCCAGCGCCACGGGGGGCGGCTATGGCTACACCTTC; cdr3_aa: CASATGGGYGYTF
clone_size: NA; d_call: NA; j_call: TRBJ2-7; v_call: TRBV7-2; cdr3_nt: TGTGCCAGCAGCGCGACTCCGGGACGGATTATCTCCTACGAGCAGTACTTC; cdr3_aa: CASSATPGRIISYEQYF
clone_size: few; d_call: NA; j_call: TRBJ1-6; v_call: TRBV10-3; cdr3_nt: TGTGCCATCAGGGACTCGGGACCGTTGAATTCACCCCTCCACTTT; cdr3_aa: CAIRDSGPLNSPLHF
clone_size: few; d_call: NA; j_call: TRBJ1-1; v_call: TRBV29-1; cdr3_nt: TGCAGCGTTCCCACAGCGAACACTGAAGCTTTCTTT; cdr3_aa: CSVPTANTEAFF
clone_size: few; d_call: TRBD1; j_call: TRBJ2-3; v_call: TRBV28; cdr3_nt: TGTGCCAGCAGTTTGCCGGGACAGGGGGCGGCAGATACGCAGTATTTT; cdr3_aa: CASSLPGQGAADTQYF
clone_size: few; d_call: NA; j_call: TRBJ2-5; v_call: TRBV14; cdr3_nt: TGTGCCAGCAGCCAAGTCTCCCAAGAGACCCAGTACTTC; cdr3_aa: CASSQVSQETQYF
clone_size: few; d_call: TRBD2; j_call: TRBJ2-3; v_call: TRBV29-1; cdr3_nt: TGCAGCGTTGATTTTGCGGGGGGCAGACAGACCCACGATACGCAGTATTTT; cdr3_aa: CSVDFAGGRQTHDTQYF
clone_size: few; d_call: TRBD1; j_call: TRBJ2-3; v_call: TRBV7-3; cdr3_nt: TGTGCCAGCAGAATACAGGGGAGAGAGACAGATACGCAGTATTTT; cdr3_aa: CASRIQGRETDTQYF
clone_size: few; d_call: NA; j_call: TRBJ2-1; v_call: TRBV4-2; cdr3_nt: TGTGCCAGCAGCCCACAGAAATACGGGTTGGTAGATGAGCAGTTCTTC; cdr3_aa: CASSPQKYGLVDEQFF
clone_size: NA; d_call: NA; j_call: TRBJ1-2; v_call: TRBV28; cdr3_nt: TGTGCCAGCAGTTTACCGGGGAGGCATGGCTACACCTTC; cdr3_aa: CASSLPGRHGYTF
clone_size: NA; d_call: TRBD1; j_call: TRBJ2-1; v_call: TRBV19; cdr3_nt: TGTGCCAGTAGTAAACCGGGACAGGGGAGAAATGAGCAGTTCTTC; cdr3_aa: CASSKPGQGRNEQFF
clone_size: NA; d_call: TRBD1; j_call: TRBJ1-2; v_call: TRBV5-1; cdr3_nt: TGCGCCAGCGGCGGACAGGGCGCTAACTATGGCTACACCTTC; cdr3_aa: CASGGQGANYGYTF
clone_size: NA; d_call: TRBD2; j_call: TRBJ2-2; v_call: TRBV30; cdr3_nt: TGTGCCTGGGGAGGTTTAGCGGGGGGCACCGGGGAGCTGTTTTTT; cdr3_aa: CAWGGLAGGTGELFF
clone_size: NA; d_call: TRBD2; j_call: TRBJ2-7; v_call: TRBV7-2; cdr3_nt: TGTGCCAGCAGCTTCAGGGAGGGAAGGGAGCAGTACTTC; cdr3_aa: CASSFREGREQYF
clone_size: NA; d_call: NA; j_call: TRBJ2-7; v_call: TRBV18; cdr3_nt: TGTGCCAGCTCACCAAGTGGGGGCCTGGCCTACGAGCAGTACTTC; cdr3_aa: CASSPSGGLAYEQYF
clone_size: NA; d_call: NA; j_call: TRBJ1-2; v_call: TRBV7-2; cdr3_nt: TGTGCCAGCAGCTTTCTCCGGGAGCGGATTGGCTACACCTTC; cdr3_aa: CASSFLRERIGYTF
clone_size: NA; d_call: NA; j_call: TRBJ1-1; v_call: TRBV11-2; cdr3_nt: TGTGCCAGCAGCGGGTCCGGGGGATTGGGCACTGAAGCTTTCTTT; cdr3_aa: CASSGSGGLGTEAFF
clone_size: few; d_call: NA; j_call: TRBJ1-4; v_call: TRBV7-2; cdr3_nt: TGTGCCAGCAGCCCAATGATCAGGGAAAAACTGTTTTTT; cdr3_aa: CASSPMIREKLFF
clone_size: many; d_call: TRBD1; j_call: TRBJ2-7; v_call: TRBV30; cdr3_nt: TGTGCCTGGAGTGCACAGGGGGCGCTGGGCGAGCAGTACTTC; cdr3_aa: CAWSAQGALGEQYF
clone_size: NA; d_call: NA; j_call: TRBJ1-6; v_call: TRBV4-2; cdr3_nt: TGTGCCAGCAGCCGCTCTTGGGACATCCAGGGGAGCTCCTATAATTCACCCCTCCACTTT; cdr3_aa: CASSRSWDIQGSSYNSPLHF
clone_size: few; d_call: NA; j_call: TRBJ2-5; v_call: TRBV30; cdr3_nt: TGTGCCTGGAGTGTACTAAGGGAGACCCAGTACTTC; cdr3_aa: CAWSVLRETQYF
clone_size: NA; d_call: TRBD1; j_call: TRBJ1-2; v_call: TRBV5-4; cdr3_nt: TGTGCCAGCACCTCCTTTGTTAGACAGGGGTATGGCTACACCTTC; cdr3_aa: CASTSFVRQGYGYTF
clone_size: few; d_call: NA; j_call: TRBJ2-5; v_call: TRBV7-8; cdr3_nt: TGTGCCAGCAGCCCCCTGGGCCCACTGGGGACCCAGTACTTC; cdr3_aa: CASSPLGPLGTQYF
clone_size: NA; d_call: NA; j_call: TRBJ2-4; v_call: TRBV28; cdr3_nt: TGTGCCAGCAGTTTCGCTACGTTCTCCCCCGGGAACATTCAGTACTTC; cdr3_aa: CASSFATFSPGNIQYF
clone_size: NA; d_call: NA; j_call: TRBJ2-7; v_call: TRBV13; cdr3_nt: TGTGCCAGCAGCTTACGCTACGAGCAGTACTTC; cdr3_aa: CASSLRYEQYF
clone_size: few; d_call: TRBD1; j_call: TRBJ2-1; v_call: TRBV2; cdr3_nt: TGTGCCAGCAGACAGCAGACAGGGGGCGGGGTCGATGAGCAGTTCTTC; cdr3_aa: CASRQQTGGGVDEQFF
clone_size: few; d_call: NA; j_call: TRBJ2-1; v_call: TRBV7-8; cdr3_nt: TGTGCCAGCAGCTTAAGGGGAGTCGCCCCCTACAATGAGCAGTTCTTC; cdr3_aa: CASSLRGVAPYNEQFF
clone_size: NA; d_call: TRBD2; j_call: TRBJ2-7; v_call: TRBV7-2; cdr3_nt: TGTGCCAGCAGCTTAGGGCCCCGGACTAGGTCCTACGAGCAGTACTTC; cdr3_aa: CASSLGPRTRSYEQYF
clone_size: NA; d_call: NA; j_call: TRBJ2-1; v_call: TRBV7-9; cdr3_nt: TGTGCCAGCAGCTTAGAGCTAGGTGAGCAGTTCTTC; cdr3_aa: CASSLELGEQFF
clone_size: NA; d_call: NA; j_call: TRBJ1-1; v_call: TRBV7-2; cdr3_nt: TGTGCCAGCAGCTTAATACGAGGGGCGAACACTGAAGCTTTCTTT; cdr3_aa: CASSLIRGANTEAFF
clone_size: NA; d_call: TRBD1; j_call: TRBJ1-2; v_call: TRBV14; cdr3_nt: TGTGCCAGCAGCCATAGGGACAGGGGTCTGTATGGCTACACCTTC; cdr3_aa: CASSHRDRGLYGYTF
clone_size: NA; d_call: NA; j_call: TRBJ2-7; v_call: TRBV27; cdr3_nt: TGTGCCAGCACCCGGCTAGGGAAAGGTAATAACGAGCAGTACTTC; cdr3_aa: CASTRLGKGNNEQYF
clone_size: few; d_call: TRBD1; j_call: TRBJ2-3; v_call: TRBV28; cdr3_nt: TGTGCCAGCAGTCGCCGGACAGGGACAGATACGCAGTATTTT; cdr3_aa: CASSRRTGTDTQYF
clone_size: few; d_call: NA; j_call: TRBJ2-5; v_call: TRBV7-2; cdr3_nt: TGTGCCAGCAGCTTCCGAGATAGCGCGACCCAGTACTTC; cdr3_aa: CASSFRDSATQYF
clone_size: few; d_call: NA; j_call: TRBJ2-7; v_call: TRBV18; cdr3_nt: TGTGCCAGCTCACCACAGGAGGGTTTCTACGAGCAGTACTTC; cdr3_aa: CASSPQEGFYEQYF
clone_size: few; d_call: NA; j_call: TRBJ2-3; v_call: TRBV7-2; cdr3_nt: TGTGCCAGCCGGGCAGGGGATTACCTTCTGGATACGCAGTATTTT; cdr3_aa: CASRAGDYLLDTQYF
clone_size: NA; d_call: NA; j_call: TRBJ2-7; v_call: TRBV15; cdr3_nt: TGTGCCACCAGCATCCCCAGTACCTACGAGCAGTACTTC; cdr3_aa: CATSIPSTYEQYF
clone_size: few; d_call: TRBD1; j_call: TRBJ2-7; v_call: TRBV7-9; cdr3_nt: TGTGCCAGCAGGACCTCCGGGACAGGGGCCTACGAGCAGTACTTC; cdr3_aa: CASRTSGTGAYEQYF
clone_size: NA; d_call: NA; j_call: TRBJ1-4; v_call: TRBV4-2; cdr3_nt: TGTGCCAGCAGCCAAGATTCGGCCCCTCGGGGTGAAAAACTGTTTTTT; cdr3_aa: CASSQDSAPRGEKLFF
clone_size: NA; d_call: NA; j_call: TRBJ2-4; v_call: TRBV5-1; cdr3_nt: TGCGCCAGCATTGGGGGAGCCAAAAACATTCAGTACTTC; cdr3_aa: CASIGGAKNIQYF
clone_size: few; d_call: TRBD1; j_call: TRBJ2-1; v_call: TRBV28; cdr3_nt: TGTGCCAGCAGTTTACCCACGGGACAGGGGCTAAGCTCCTACAATGAGCAGTTCTTC; cdr3_aa: CASSLPTGQGLSSYNEQFF
clone_size: NA; d_call: TRBD1; j_call: TRBJ1-1; v_call: TRBV28; cdr3_nt: TGTGCCAGCAGTTTAATTGGACAGGGCTGGACTGAAGCTTTCTTT; cdr3_aa: CASSLIGQGWTEAFF
clone_size: once; d_call: TRBD1; j_call: TRBJ2-2; v_call: TRBV19; cdr3_nt: TGTGCCACCCAAGACAGGGGCGGAACCGGGGAGCTGTTTTTT; cdr3_aa: CATQDRGGTGELFF
clone_size: NA; d_call: TRBD2; j_call: TRBJ2-7; v_call: TRBV7-6; cdr3_nt: TGTGCCAGCAGCTCTCTCGGCGGGGGTCGTAACTCCTACGAGCAGTACTTC; cdr3_aa: CASSSLGGGRNSYEQYF
clone_size: NA; d_call: NA; j_call: TRBJ2-1; v_call: TRBV7-2; cdr3_nt: TGTGCCAGCAGCTTAACGGGCCTCCCTACCTACAATGAGCAGTTCTTC; cdr3_aa: CASSLTGLPTYNEQFF
clone_size: few; d_call: TRBD2; j_call: TRBJ2-7; v_call: TRBV6-5; cdr3_nt: TGTGCCAGCAGTTACTCGAGTGGCGGGGGGAACTACGAGCAGTACTTC; cdr3_aa: CASSYSSGGGNYEQYF
clone_size: few; d_call: NA; j_call: TRBJ1-3; v_call: TRBV15; cdr3_nt: TGTGCCACCAGCAGAGCCTACCCTGGCAGCCAGGATGGCACCATATATTTT; cdr3_aa: CATSRAYPGSQDGTIYF